This is a list of T cell receptor beta chains from one sample in a study of blood T cell repertoires in COVID-19. Only in-frame clones appear in the TCRdb table, and some are missing; sequencing was by immunoSEQ multiplex PCR. Of about 270,000 clones listed, over 75% were seen once; the top ten hold approximately 9.6%. Specimen: PBMCs or T cells enriched from blood (not recorded which). Receptor source: a woman in her forties or fifties with acute COVID-19. The CDR3 runs from the conserved cysteine through the conserved F or W.

TRBV18	TRBJ1-1	CASSPPLVTEAFF
TRBV19	TRBJ2-1	CASRAGASSYNEQFF
TRBV29-1	TRBJ1-1	CSVRQGSTEAFF
TRBV19	TRBJ1-4	CASRTGGIPNEKLFF
TRBV25-1	TRBJ1-1	CASSEYNFEAFF
TRBV6-7	TRBJ2-2	CASSYSSQGAGGELFF
TRBV3-1/TRBV3-2	TRBJ2-1	CASSQVSSGGRNEQFF
TRBV5-4	TRBJ2-7	CASSWESSYEQYF
TRBV5-4	TRBJ1-1	CASSSERGSPDEAFF
TRBV2	TRBJ1-2	CATRPGTGGGGYTF
TRBV7-9	TRBJ2-5	CASSLGVEAQYF
TRBV2	TRBJ1-2	CASSLVPGQGANGYTF
TRBV10-2	TRBJ1-1	CASSGQGNTEAFF
TRBV18	TRBJ1-2	CASADKNYGYTF
TRBV6-2/TRBV6-3	TRBJ2-2	CASSSDRGTGELFF
TRBV19	TRBJ2-5	CASGGQGAEETQYF
TRBV9	TRBJ2-2	CASSVDGLGVGELFF
TRBV29-1	TRBJ1-2	CSVGGQEIYGYTF
TRBV5-4	TRBJ2-1	CASSFGGGVSYNEQFF
TRBV7-9	TRBJ2-2	CASSSDRRTNTGELFF
TRBV30	TRBJ2-7	CAWTTGFEQYF
TRBV6-2/TRBV6-3	TRBJ2-2	CASSYLSPGGLYTGELFF
TRBV2	TRBJ1-5	CASSEGGGIRFKPQHF
TRBV7-2	TRBJ1-2	CASSRRADRGDGYTF
TRBV30	TRBJ2-5	CAWDRGLTGPRETQYF
TRBV3-1/TRBV3-2	TRBJ1-2	CASSQTASGLNYGYTF
TRBV6-5	TRBJ2-2	CASSYWGAATGELFF
TRBV7-8	TRBJ1-1	CASSLARQGTEAFF
TRBV9	TRBJ2-3	CASSVRVEPTDTQYF
TRBV30	TRBJ1-1	CAWAGWYTEAFF
TRBV29-1	TRBJ1-1	CSVERTGVDTTEAFF
TRBV19	TRBJ1-5	CASSPPGGLGYQPQHF
TRBV11-2	TRBJ2-7	CASSLFYEQYF
TRBV30	TRBJ1-4	CAWSVGDKSPFF
TRBV5-4	TRBJ1-2	CASSFEGGRGAAFGYTF
TRBV15	TRBJ1-3	CATSSRQGDWNTIYF
TRBV29-1	TRBJ2-1	CSVPLSGGASEQFF
TRBV7-6	TRBJ2-7	CASSPGGGGLQPRYEQYF
TRBV7-6	TRBJ1-1	CASSLKQTTEAFF
TRBV4-2	TRBJ2-2	CASSPDWKLTGELFF
TRBV29-1	TRBJ2-2	CSVERDRVLGTGELFF
TRBV28	TRBJ1-1	CAGRAGGVDTEAFF
TRBV9	TRBJ2-1	CASSAAGISYNEQFF
TRBV11-3	TRBJ1-3	CASSLMAGNTIYF
TRBV5-1	TRBJ1-2	CASSLYETGYGYTF
TRBV12-5	TRBJ2-1	CASGSPGLADSFSYNEQFF
TRBV4-1	TRBJ1-3	CAPIPGGLLYTIYF
TRBV5-6	TRBJ1-1	CASNRLGGRTEAFF
TRBV13	TRBJ1-2	CASSLTQFDYTF
TRBV19	TRBJ1-1	CASSRGRGGTEAFF
TRBV2	TRBJ2-7	CASRQGSYEQYF
TRBV10-2	TRBJ2-2	CASSGTGVRTGELFF
TRBV6-1	TRBJ1-2	CASSEGAGVVPF
TRBV18	TRBJ1-1	CASSPRGTGVSTNTEAFF
TRBV6-2/TRBV6-3	TRBJ1-1	CASSYPTGTGATNTEAFF
TRBV11-2	TRBJ2-2	CASSPSGGPTGELFF